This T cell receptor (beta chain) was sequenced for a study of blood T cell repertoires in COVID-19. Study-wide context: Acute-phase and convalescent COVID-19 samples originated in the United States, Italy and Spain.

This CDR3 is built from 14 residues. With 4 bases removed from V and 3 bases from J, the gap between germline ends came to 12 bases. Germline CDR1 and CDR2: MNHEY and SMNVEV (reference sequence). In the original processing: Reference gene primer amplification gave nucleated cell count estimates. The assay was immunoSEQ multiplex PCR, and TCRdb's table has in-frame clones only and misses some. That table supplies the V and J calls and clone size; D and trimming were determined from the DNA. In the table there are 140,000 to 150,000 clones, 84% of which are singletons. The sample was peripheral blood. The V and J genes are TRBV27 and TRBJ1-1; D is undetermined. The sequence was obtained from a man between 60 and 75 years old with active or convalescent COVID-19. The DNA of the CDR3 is TGTGCCAGCAGTTGGAACAGCGGGGACACTGAAGCTTTCTTT. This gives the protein CASSWNSGDTEAFF.